Listed below are T cell receptor beta chains from one sample, sequenced in a study of blood T cell repertoires in COVID-19. Clones were read by immunoSEQ multiplex PCR, and TCRdb kept only the in-frame ones, dropping some. The sample includes about 190,000 clones, roughly nine tenths seen only once; the top ten take under 30%. Material: PBMCs or T cells enriched from blood (not recorded which). The receptor set was obtained from a woman aged 40 to 50 in a cohort exposed to, infected with or recovered from COVID-19 (not recorded which). The CDR3 runs from the conserved cysteine through the conserved F or W. D genes are given only for firm matches. Clone size is not always given. Where it is, it says once, few, many or a class for expanded clones.

abundance: .; d_gene: TRBD1; v_gene: TRBV6-5; len: 15; j_gene: TRBJ1-6; CDR3nt: TGTGCCAGCACCCCGACAGGGGAAAGAGGGTCACCCCTCCACTTT; CDR3aa: CASTPTGERGSPLHF
abundance: few; d_gene: .; v_gene: TRBV28; len: 14; j_gene: TRBJ1-1; CDR3nt: TGTGCCAGCAACTTACCCGGGGAAAACACTGAAGCTTTCTTT; CDR3aa: CASNLPGENTEAFF
abundance: .; d_gene: TRBD2; v_gene: TRBV7-9; len: 16; j_gene: TRBJ2-1; CDR3nt: TGTGCCAGCAGCCCGCCTAGCGGGGTGGGGGGCAATGAGCAGTTCTTC; CDR3aa: CASSPPSGVGGNEQFF
abundance: .; d_gene: .; v_gene: TRBV12-5; len: 14; j_gene: TRBJ2-1; CDR3nt: TGTGCTAGTGTTTCCGCCAGCTCCTACAATGAGCAGTTCTTC; CDR3aa: CASVSASSYNEQFF
abundance: .; d_gene: TRBD1; v_gene: TRBV27; len: 14; j_gene: TRBJ1-1; CDR3nt: TGTGCCAGCAGTACACTAATACAGGGGCGGGGAGCTTTCTTT; CDR3aa: CASSTLIQGRGAFF
abundance: few; d_gene: .; v_gene: TRBV20-1; len: 15; j_gene: TRBJ1-2; CDR3nt: TGCAGTGCTAGTTTTACAGGGATTTCACTCTATGGCTACACCTTC; CDR3aa: CSASFTGISLYGYTF
abundance: .; d_gene: .; v_gene: TRBV24-1; len: 12; j_gene: TRBJ1-2; CDR3nt: TGTGCCACCAGTGATGCGGACTATGGCTACACCTTC; CDR3aa: CATSDADYGYTF
abundance: many; d_gene: .; v_gene: TRBV21-1; len: 16; j_gene: TRBJ2-3; CDR3nt: TGTGCCAGCAGCTCGAGGACAGGGGTTCGAACAGATACGCAGTATTTT; CDR3aa: CASSSRTGVRTDTQYF
abundance: .; d_gene: .; v_gene: TRBV5-1; len: 17; j_gene: TRBJ2-1; CDR3nt: TGCGCCAGCAGCTTGGGTCTGGGGGGACGAGGGAGCGATGAGCAGTTCTTC; CDR3aa: CASSLGLGGRGSDEQFF
abundance: .; d_gene: TRBD2; v_gene: TRBV5-1; len: 15; j_gene: TRBJ2-5; CDR3nt: TGCGCCAGCAGTCCGACTAGCGGGGGAGGCGAGACCCAGTACTTC; CDR3aa: CASSPTSGGGETQYF
abundance: .; d_gene: .; v_gene: TRBV5-5; len: 17; j_gene: TRBJ2-1; CDR3nt: TGTGCCAGCAGCTTTTGGGCGGGACAGAGCTCCTACAATGAGCAGTTCTTC; CDR3aa: CASSFWAGQSSYNEQFF
abundance: .; d_gene: .; v_gene: TRBV11-2; len: 14; j_gene: TRBJ2-7; CDR3nt: TGTGCCAGCAGCTTAAAACCGACGGGGGTCGAGCAGTACTTC; CDR3aa: CASSLKPTGVEQYF
abundance: .; d_gene: TRBD2; v_gene: TRBV10-2; len: 14; j_gene: TRBJ2-5; CDR3nt: TGCGCCAGCATATCGGGACTAATGGGGGAGACCCAGTACTTC; CDR3aa: CASISGLMGETQYF
abundance: .; d_gene: .; v_gene: TRBV30; len: 16; j_gene: TRBJ1-2; CDR3nt: TGTGCCTGGAGTTCCCCCGTGTCAGGGTGGCACTATGGCTACACCTTC; CDR3aa: CAWSSPVSGWHYGYTF
abundance: .; d_gene: .; v_gene: TRBV9; len: 15; j_gene: TRBJ1-3; CDR3nt: TGTGCCAGCAGCGAAAACAGGGTGTCGGGAAACACCATATATTTT; CDR3aa: CASSENRVSGNTIYF
abundance: once; d_gene: .; v_gene: TRBV6-2/TRBV6-3; len: 15; j_gene: TRBJ1-5; CDR3nt: TGTGCCAGCAGCCCTCGGGGGATGGTTGTTCAGCCCCAGCATTTT; CDR3aa: CASSPRGMVVQPQHF